These T cell receptor beta chains were read from a single sample in a study of cytomegalovirus exposure and HLA in healthy donors. Profiling relied on immunoSEQ multiplex PCR, and the TCRdb table lists in-frame clones only, not all of them. Counted here are 130,000 or so clones, 77% occurring once; the ten biggest clones make up under 2%. Source material: PBMCs. The receptors were gathered from a female donor in good health and CMV-seronegative. The CDR3 runs from the conserved cysteine through the conserved F or W. D genes are given only for firm matches. Expanded clones get a size class; other rows say once, few or many, or leave the size out.

DNA	CDR3	D	J	size	V
TGTGCCAGCAGCCCACCGAGGGGACAGGGATCCTACGAGCAGTACTTC	CASSPPRGQGSYEQYF	TRBD1	TRBJ2-7	few	TRBV7-2
TGTGCCAGAAGCTTGGCTGCGACAAGGTTGATGAACACTGAAGCTTTCTTT	CARSLAATRLMNTEAFF	NA	TRBJ1-1	once	TRBV5-3
TGTGCCAGCAGTTACGGGGGGTCGGGGGGGGAGACCCAGTACTTC	CASSYGGSGGETQYF	TRBD2	TRBJ2-5	NA	TRBV6-5
TGTGCCAGCAGCGTAGGGGGGCAGGTGAACGAGCAGTTCTTC	CASSVGGQVNEQFF	NA	TRBJ2-1	NA	TRBV9
TGTGCCAGCAGTTTACAATGGGCAGCCTCCTACGAGCAGTACTTC	CASSLQWAASYEQYF	NA	TRBJ2-7	NA	TRBV27
TGTGCCAGCAGTGTGCGACTAGCGGGCCAAGAGACCCAGTACTTC	CASSVRLAGQETQYF	TRBD2	TRBJ2-5	NA	TRBV2
TGTGCCAGTAGCCCCCAGGTAGCCGGGATGAACACTGAAGCTTTCTTT	CASSPQVAGMNTEAFF	NA	TRBJ1-1	NA	TRBV19
TGTGCCAGCAGTGCGGGACTCCTAGAAAATTCGAGCACGTTCTTC	CASSAGLLENSSTFF	NA	TRBJ2-1	NA	TRBV27
TGTGCCAGCAGCCCCGCCGGGACTGCTGAAGTCTTC	CASSPAGTAEVF	NA	TRBJ2-1	NA	TRBV6-5
TGCGCCAGCAGTCAACCGACAGGGGTTTTCGACGAGCAGTACTTC	CASSQPTGVFDEQYF	TRBD1	TRBJ2-7	NA	TRBV23-1
TGTGCCAGCACCCCCAGGCAGGGGGTCACTGAAGCTTTCTTT	CASTPRQGVTEAFF	TRBD1	TRBJ1-1	NA	TRBV25-1
TGTGCCAGCACCCGAGGCGATAGCGCCGCGAACACCGGGGAGCTGTTTTTT	CASTRGDSAANTGELFF	NA	TRBJ2-2	NA	TRBV9
TGCGCCAGCAGCTTGACAGGGACGAGCTCTGGAAACACCATATATTTT	CASSLTGTSSGNTIYF	NA	TRBJ1-3	NA	TRBV5-1
TGTGCCAGCAGAGAGGAGGAGACCCAGTACTTC	CASREEETQYF	NA	TRBJ2-5	few	TRBV2
TGTGCCAGCAGTTCAGGGAACAATCAGCCCCAGCATTTT	CASSSGNNQPQHF	NA	TRBJ1-5	NA	TRBV6-5
TGTGCCAGCAGTTACTCCGGGGGGAACTCTGGAAACACCATATATTTT	CASSYSGGNSGNTIYF	NA	TRBJ1-3	few	TRBV6-6
TGCAGCGTTGCCATACAGCCGAACACTGAAGCTTTCTTT	CSVAIQPNTEAFF	NA	TRBJ1-1	few	TRBV29-1
TGCAGCGTTGAGGTAACAGGGGGCTCCTACGAGCAGTACTTC	CSVEVTGGSYEQYF	TRBD1	TRBJ2-7	NA	TRBV29-1
TGTGCCAGTAGTTTCCGCCCGGGCGGGAGGACAGATACGCAGTATTTT	CASSFRPGGRTDTQYF	TRBD2	TRBJ2-3	NA	TRBV19
TGTGCCAGCAGTGAGAGTGGACAGGTCCCTGGCTACACCTTC	CASSESGQVPGYTF	TRBD1	TRBJ1-2	NA	TRBV6-5
TGTGCCAGCGCGGAGGGTGGCAATCAGCCCCAGCATTTT	CASAEGGNQPQHF	NA	TRBJ1-5	NA	TRBV11-3
TGCGCCAGCAGCTTGGTCGGGGGGCGGTTGCAGTTCTTC	CASSLVGGRLQFF	NA	TRBJ2-1	NA	TRBV5-1
TGCGCCAGCAGCTTGGGGGGGCCAGCCTACGAGCAGTACTTC	CASSLGGPAYEQYF	NA	TRBJ2-7	NA	TRBV5-1